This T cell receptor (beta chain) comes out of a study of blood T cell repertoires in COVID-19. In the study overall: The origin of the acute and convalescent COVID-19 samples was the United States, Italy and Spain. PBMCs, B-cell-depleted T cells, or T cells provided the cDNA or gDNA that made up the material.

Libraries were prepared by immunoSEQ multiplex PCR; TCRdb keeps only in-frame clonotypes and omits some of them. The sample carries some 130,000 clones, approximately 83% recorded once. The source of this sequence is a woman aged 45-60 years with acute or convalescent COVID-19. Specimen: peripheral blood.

The CDR3 spells CSANDGPRNQPQHF. The DNA for the CDR3 is TGCAGTGCTAATGACGGCCCTAGGAATCAGCCCCAGCATTTT. The chain employs TRBV20-1 and TRBJ1-5; D is ambiguous. Germline V gene sequence: CDR1 DFQATT, CDR2 SNEGSKA (reference sequence). V was cut by 4 bases and J by 4 bases, with 14 bases left in between. This CDR3 has 14 residues.